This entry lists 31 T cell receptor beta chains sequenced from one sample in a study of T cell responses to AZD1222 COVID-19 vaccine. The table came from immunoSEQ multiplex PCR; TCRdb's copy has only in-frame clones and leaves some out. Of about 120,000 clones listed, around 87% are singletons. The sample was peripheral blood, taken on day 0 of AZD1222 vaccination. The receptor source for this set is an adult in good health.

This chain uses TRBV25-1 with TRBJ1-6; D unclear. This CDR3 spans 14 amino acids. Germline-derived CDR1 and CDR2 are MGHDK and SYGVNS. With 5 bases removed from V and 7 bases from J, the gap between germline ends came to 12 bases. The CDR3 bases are TGTGCCAGCAGTCGGCAGGTCTTGAATTCACCCCTCCACTTT. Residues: CASSRQVLNSPLHF.

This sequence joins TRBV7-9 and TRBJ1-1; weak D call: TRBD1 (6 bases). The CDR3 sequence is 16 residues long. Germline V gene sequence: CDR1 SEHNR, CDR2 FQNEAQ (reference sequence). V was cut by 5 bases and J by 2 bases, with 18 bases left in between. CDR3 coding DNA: TGTGCCAGCAGCCCGATCGGGGGCCCACGAAACACTGAAGCTTTCTTT. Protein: CASSPIGGPRNTEAFF.

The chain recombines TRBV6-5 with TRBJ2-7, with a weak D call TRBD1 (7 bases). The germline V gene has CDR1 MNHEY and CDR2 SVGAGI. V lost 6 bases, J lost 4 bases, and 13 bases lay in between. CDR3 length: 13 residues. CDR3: CASSRGTDYEQYF. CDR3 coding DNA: TGTGCCAGCAGCCGCGGGACAGATTACGAGCAGTACTTC.

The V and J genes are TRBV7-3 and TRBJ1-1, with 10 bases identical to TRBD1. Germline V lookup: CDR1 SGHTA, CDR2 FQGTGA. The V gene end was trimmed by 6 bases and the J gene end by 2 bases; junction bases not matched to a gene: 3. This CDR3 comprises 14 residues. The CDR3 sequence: CASSLTGGNTEAFF. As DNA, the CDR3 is TGTGCCAGCAGTTTGACAGGGGGCAACACTGAAGCTTTCTTT.

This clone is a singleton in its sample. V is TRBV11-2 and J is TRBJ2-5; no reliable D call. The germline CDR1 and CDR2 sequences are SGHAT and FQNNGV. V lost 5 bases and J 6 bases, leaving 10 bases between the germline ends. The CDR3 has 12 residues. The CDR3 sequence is CASSPWGQTQYF. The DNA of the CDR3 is TGTGCCAGCAGCCCCTGGGGTCAGACCCAGTACTTC.

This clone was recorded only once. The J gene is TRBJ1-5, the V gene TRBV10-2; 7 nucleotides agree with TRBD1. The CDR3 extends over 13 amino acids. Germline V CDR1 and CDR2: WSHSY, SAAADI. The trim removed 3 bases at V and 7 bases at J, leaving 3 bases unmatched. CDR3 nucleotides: TGCGCCAGCAGTGAAGGGGGCTGGCAGCCCCAGCATTTT. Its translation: CASSEGGWQPQHF.

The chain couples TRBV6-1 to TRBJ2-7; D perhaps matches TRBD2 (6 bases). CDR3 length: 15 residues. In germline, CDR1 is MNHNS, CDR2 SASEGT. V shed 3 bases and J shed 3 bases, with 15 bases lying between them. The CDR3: CASSEARGIGYEQYF. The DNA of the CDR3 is TGTGCCAGCAGTGAGGCTCGGGGGATTGGCTACGAGCAGTACTTC.

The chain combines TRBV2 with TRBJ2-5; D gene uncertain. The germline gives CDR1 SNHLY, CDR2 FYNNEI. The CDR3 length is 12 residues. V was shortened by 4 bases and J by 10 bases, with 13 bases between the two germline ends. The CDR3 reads CASSALGWDQYF. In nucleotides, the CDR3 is TGTGCCAGCAGTGCCTTGGGTTGGGACCAGTACTTC.

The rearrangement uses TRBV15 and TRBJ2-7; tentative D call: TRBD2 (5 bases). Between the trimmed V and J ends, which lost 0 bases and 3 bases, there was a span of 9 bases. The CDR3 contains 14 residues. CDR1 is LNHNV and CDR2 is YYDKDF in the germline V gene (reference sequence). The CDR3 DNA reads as TGTGCCACCAGCAGAGAAGCGGTGGGCTACGAGCAGTACTTC. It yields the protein CATSREAVGYEQYF.

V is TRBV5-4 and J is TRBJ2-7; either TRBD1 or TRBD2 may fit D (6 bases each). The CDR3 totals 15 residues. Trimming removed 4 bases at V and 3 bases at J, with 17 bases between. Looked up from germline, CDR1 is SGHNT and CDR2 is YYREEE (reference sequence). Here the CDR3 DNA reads TGTGCCAGCAGCCCAGCTGGGGGGCGAAACTACGAGCAGTACTTC. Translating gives CASSPAGGRNYEQYF.

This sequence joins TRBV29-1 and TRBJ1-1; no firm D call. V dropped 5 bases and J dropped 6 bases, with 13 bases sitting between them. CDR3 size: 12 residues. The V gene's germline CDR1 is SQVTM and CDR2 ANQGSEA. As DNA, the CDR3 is TGCAGCGTTAGGGTTGTGGGGTCTGAAGCTTTCTTT. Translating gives CSVRVVGSEAFF.

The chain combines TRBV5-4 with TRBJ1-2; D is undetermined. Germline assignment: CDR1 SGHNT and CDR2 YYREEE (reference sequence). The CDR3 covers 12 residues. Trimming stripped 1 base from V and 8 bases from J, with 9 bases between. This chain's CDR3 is CASSLKREGYTF. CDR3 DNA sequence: TGTGCCAGCAGCTTGAAGCGGGAGGGCTACACCTTC.

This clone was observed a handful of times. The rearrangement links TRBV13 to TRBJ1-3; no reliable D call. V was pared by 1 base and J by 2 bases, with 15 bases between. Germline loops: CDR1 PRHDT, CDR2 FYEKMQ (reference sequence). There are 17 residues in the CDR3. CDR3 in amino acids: CASSLEGRRRPGNTIYF. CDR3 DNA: TGTGCCAGCAGCTTAGAAGGCAGGAGGAGGCCTGGAAACACCATATATTTT.

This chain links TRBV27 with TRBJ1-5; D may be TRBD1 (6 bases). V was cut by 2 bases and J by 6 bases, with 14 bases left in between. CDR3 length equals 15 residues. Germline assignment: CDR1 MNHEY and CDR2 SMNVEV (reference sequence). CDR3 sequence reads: CASSLGWLQGQPQHF. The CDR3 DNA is TGTGCCAGCAGTTTAGGGTGGTTACAGGGTCAGCCCCAGCATTTT.

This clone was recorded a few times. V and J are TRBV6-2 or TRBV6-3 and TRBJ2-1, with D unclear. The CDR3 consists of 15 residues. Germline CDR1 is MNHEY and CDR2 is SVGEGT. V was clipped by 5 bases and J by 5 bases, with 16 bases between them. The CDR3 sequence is CASSVPVNLDNEQFF. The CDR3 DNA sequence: TGTGCCAGCAGTGTGCCCGTGAACCTTGACAATGAGCAGTTCTTC.

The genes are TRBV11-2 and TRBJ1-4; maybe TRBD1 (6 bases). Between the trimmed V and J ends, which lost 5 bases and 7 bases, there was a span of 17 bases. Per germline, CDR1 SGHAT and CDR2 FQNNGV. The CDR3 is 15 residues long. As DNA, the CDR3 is TGTGCCAGCAGCGAAGGGGGGAGAAAGAGTGAAAAACTGTTTTTT. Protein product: CASSEGGRKSEKLFF. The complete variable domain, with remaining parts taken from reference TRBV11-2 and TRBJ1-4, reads EAGVAQSPRYKIIEKRQSVAFWCNPISGHATLYWYQQILGQGPKLLIQFQNNGVVDDSQLPKDRFSAERLKGVDSTLKIQPAKLEDSAVYLCASSEGGRKSEKLFFGSGTQLSVL.

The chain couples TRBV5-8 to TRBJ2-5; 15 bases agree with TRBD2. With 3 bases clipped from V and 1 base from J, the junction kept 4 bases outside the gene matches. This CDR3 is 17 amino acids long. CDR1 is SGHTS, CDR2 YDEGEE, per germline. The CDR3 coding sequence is TGTGCCAGCAGCTCCGGGACTAGCGGGGGGCTCCAAGAGACCCAGTACTTC. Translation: CASSSGTSGGLQETQYF. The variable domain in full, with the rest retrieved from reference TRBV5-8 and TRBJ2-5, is EAGVTQSPTHLIKTRGQQATLRCSPISGHTSVYWYQQALGLGLQFLLWYDEGEERNRGNFPPRFSGRQFPNYSSELNVNALELEDSALYLCASSSGTSGGLQETQYFGPGTRLLVL.

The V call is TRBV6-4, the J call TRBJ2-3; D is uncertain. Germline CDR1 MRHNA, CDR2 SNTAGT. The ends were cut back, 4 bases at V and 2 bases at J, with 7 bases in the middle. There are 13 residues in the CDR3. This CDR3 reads CASSVDFTDTQYF. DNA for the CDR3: TGTGCCAGCAGTGTCGACTTCACAGATACGCAGTATTTT.

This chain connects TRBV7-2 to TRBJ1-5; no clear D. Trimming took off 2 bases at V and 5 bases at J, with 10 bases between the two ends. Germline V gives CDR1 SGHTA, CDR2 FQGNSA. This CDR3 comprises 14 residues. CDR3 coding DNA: TGTGCCAGCAGCTTATTCGGATTACATCAGCCCCAGCATTTT. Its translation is CASSLFGLHQPQHF. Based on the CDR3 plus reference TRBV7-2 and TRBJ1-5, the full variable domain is GAGVSQSPSNKVTEKGKDVELRCDPISGHTALYWYRQSLGQGLEFLIYFQGNSAPDKSGLPSDRFSAERTGGSVSTLTIQRTQQEDSAVYLCASSLFGLHQPQHFGDGTRLSIL.

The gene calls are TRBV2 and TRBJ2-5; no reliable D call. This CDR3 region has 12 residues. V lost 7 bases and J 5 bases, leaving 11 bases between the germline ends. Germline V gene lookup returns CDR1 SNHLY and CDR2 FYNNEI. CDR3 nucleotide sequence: TGTGCCAGCACAAACAGTGTCGAGACCCAGTACTTC. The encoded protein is CASTNSVETQYF.

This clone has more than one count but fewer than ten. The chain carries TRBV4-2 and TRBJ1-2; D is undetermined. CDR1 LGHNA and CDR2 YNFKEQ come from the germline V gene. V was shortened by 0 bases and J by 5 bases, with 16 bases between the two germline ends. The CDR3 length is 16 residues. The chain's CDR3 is CASSQDRGPHIYGYTF. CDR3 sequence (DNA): TGTGCCAGCAGCCAAGATCGCGGACCTCACATTTATGGCTACACCTTC.

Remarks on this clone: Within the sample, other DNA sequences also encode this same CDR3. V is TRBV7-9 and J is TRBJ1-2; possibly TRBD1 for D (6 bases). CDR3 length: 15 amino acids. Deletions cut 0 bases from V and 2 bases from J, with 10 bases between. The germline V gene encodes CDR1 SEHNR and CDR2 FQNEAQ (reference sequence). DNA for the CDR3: TGTGCCAGCAGCTTAGCACAGGGTTCAAACTATGGCTACACCTTC. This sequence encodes CASSLAQGSNYGYTF.

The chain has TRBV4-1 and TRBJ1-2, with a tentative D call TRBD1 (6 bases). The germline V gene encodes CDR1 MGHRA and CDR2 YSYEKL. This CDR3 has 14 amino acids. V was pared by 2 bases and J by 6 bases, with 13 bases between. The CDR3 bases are TGCGCCAGCAGCCAACCCCGCCAGGGGAATGGCTACACCTTC. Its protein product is CASSQPRQGNGYTF.

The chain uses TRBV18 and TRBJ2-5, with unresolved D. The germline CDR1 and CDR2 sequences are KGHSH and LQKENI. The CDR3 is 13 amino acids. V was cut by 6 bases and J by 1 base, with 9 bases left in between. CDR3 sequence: CASSTGLQETQYF. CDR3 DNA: TGTGCCAGCTCCACGGGCCTCCAAGAGACCCAGTACTTC.

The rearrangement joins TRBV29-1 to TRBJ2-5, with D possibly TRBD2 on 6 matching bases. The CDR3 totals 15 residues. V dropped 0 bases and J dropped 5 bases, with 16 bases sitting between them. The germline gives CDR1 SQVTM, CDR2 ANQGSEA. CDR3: CSVEDVWGDGETQYF. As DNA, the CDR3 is TGCAGCGTTGAAGACGTGTGGGGGGATGGGGAGACCCAGTACTTC.

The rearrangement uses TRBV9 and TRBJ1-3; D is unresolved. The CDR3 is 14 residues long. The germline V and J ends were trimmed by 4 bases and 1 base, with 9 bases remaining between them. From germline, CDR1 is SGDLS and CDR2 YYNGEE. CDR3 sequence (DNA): TGTGCCAGCAGCATGGCACAGTCTGGAAACACCATATATTTT. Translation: CASSMAQSGNTIYF.

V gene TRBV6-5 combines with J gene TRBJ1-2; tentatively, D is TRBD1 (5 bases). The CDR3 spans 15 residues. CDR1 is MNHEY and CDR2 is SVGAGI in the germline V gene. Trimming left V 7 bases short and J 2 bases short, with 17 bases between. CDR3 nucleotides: TGTGCCAGCACCCGACAAGGGGTCTTGAACTATGGCTACACCTTC. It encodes CASTRQGVLNYGYTF.

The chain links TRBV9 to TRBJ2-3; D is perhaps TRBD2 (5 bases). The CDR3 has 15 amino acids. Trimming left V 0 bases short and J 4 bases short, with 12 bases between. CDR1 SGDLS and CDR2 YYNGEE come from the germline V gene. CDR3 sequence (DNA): TGTGCCAGCAGCGTAGGAGTGGGAGTGCCAGATACGCAGTATTTT. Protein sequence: CASSVGVGVPDTQYF.

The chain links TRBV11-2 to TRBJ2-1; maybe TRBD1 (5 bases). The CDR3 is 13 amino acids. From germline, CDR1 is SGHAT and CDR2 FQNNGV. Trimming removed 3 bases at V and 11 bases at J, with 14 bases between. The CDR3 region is CASSFGAGSQQFF. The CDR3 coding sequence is TGTGCCAGCAGCTTCGGAGCAGGGTCCCAGCAGTTCTTC.

The CDR3 DNA sequence: TGTGCCAGCAGCTCGGGCGTCAAGGGGGGCTACACCTTC. Residues: CASSSGVKGGYTF. The chain joins TRBV12-3 or TRBV12-4 to TRBJ1-2, with D possibly matching TRBD1 (5 bases). Deletions cut 6 bases from V and 8 bases from J, with 16 bases between. The CDR3 runs to 13 residues.

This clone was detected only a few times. The CDR3, as DNA: TGCGCCAGAAGAGCAAGACAGGGGGAGTCGGACGAGCAGTACTTC. This encodes CARRARQGESDEQYF. The gene calls are TRBV10-1 and TRBJ2-7; 9 bases line up with TRBD1. Germline trimming cut 9 bases from V and 5 bases from J; bases unmatched to any gene: 14. This CDR3 has 15 residues. The germline V gene has CDR1 WNHNN and CDR2 SYGVQD (reference sequence).